Sequencing of this TCR beta chain was carried out in a study of human T cells and chemical hapten exposure. Looking at the study overall: Variability of per-sample TCR yields stemmed mainly from small differences in pooled library volume. General study findings and limits: Unchanged with DPC sensitization were TCRs above 1 in 1000 frequency.

Library construction involved attaching unique molecular identifiers to individual cDNA molecules, which allowed quantitative, reproducible TCR counting. In the original processing: Counts of TCRs in each sample centred on a median of about 95,000 and extended from around 25,000 to 690,000. Via MiXCR, TCRdb re-called the reads, giving one row per CDR3 protein. Here the V and J calls rest on TCRdb's processing, not on the authors' analysis. The sample lists 95,000 to 150,000 distinct CDR3 sequences, less than 10% occurring once. Total RNA was extracted from unfractionated whole blood. V was shortened by 6 bases and J by 4 bases, with 8 bases between the two germline ends. There are 12 residues in the CDR3. Germline values: CDR1 SGHTA, CDR2 FQGNSA. This clonotype was picked up a small number of times. Its cognate antigen is unknown.

This chain connects TRBV7-2 to TRBJ2-3; no clear D gene. The TCR was taken from a human donor in good health. Some clones in this sample may be carry-over from other donors' samples. The specimen was whole blood. CDR3 in DNA: TGTGCCAGCAGTCCAGTGTCAGATACGCAGTATTTT. It translates to CASSPVSDTQYF.